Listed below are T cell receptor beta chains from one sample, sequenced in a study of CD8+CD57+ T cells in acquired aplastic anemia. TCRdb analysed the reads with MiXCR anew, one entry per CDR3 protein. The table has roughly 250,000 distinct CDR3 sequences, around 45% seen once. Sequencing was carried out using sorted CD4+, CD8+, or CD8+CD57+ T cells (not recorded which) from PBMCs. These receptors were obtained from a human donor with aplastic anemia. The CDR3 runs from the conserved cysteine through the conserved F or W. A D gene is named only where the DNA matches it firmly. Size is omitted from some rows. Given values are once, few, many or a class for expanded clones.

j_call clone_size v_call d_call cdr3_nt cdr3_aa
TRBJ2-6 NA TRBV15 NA TGTGCCACCAGCAGTCCAGGTGGCTCTGGGGCCAACGTCCTGACTTTC CATSSPGGSGANVLTF
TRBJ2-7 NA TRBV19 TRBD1 TGTGCCAGTAGTATTCGGACAGGGGGCTACGAGCAGTACTTC CASSIRTGGYEQYF
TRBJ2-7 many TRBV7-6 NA TGTGCCAGCAGCTTAGCGTCTCGCAACGAGCAGTACTTC CASSLASRNEQYF
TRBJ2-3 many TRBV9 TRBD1 TGTGCCAGCAGCCCTCGGACAGGGAGCACAGATACGCAGTATTTT CASSPRTGSTDTQYF
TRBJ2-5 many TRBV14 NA TGTGCCAGCAGCGTCGACGGGTTGGAGACCCAGTACTTC CASSVDGLETQYF
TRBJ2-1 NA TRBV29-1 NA TGCAGCGTTGAAGTGGCTAGCGGATACAGGGACAATGAGCAGTTCTTC CSVEVASGYRDNEQFF
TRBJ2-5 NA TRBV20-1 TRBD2 TGCAGTGCTAGAGATCATTTAGCGGGGAATAAGAAAGAGACCCAGTACTTC CSARDHLAGNKKETQYF
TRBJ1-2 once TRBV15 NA TGTACCACCAGCCTAACGGGGGGCGATGGCTACACCTTC CTTSLTGGDGYTF
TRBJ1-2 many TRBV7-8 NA TGTGCCAGCAGCCTAGAGGCATTTAGCTATGGCTACACCTTC CASSLEAFSYGYTF
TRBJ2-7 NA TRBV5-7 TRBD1 TGTGCCTGCAGCTTCGGGACAGGCGCCTACGAGCAGTACTTC CACSFGTGAYEQYF
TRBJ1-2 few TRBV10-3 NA TGTGCCATCAGTGAGTCTGGTTATGGCTACACCTTC CAISESGYGYTF
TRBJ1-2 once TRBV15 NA TGTGCCACCAGCAGCCGGCAGGGTGATGGCTACACCTTC CATSSRQGDGYTF
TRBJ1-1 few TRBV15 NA TGTGCCACCAGCAGAGCCCTGGCCGATCCCGTTGAAGCTTTCTTT CATSRALADPVEAFF
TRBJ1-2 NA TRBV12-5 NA TGTGCTAGTGGACCCCGTTACACAGGGAGTCGGAGCTATGGCTACACCTTC CASGPRYTGSRSYGYTF
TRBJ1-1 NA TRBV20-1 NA TGCAGTGCCCCCCGGGCTAACACTGAAGCTTTCTTT CSAPRANTEAFF
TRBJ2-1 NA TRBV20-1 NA TGCAGTGCTCCCGTCCGACCACCCAATGAGCAGTTCTTC CSAPVRPPNEQFF
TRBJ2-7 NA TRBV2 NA TGTGCCAGCAGTATCCGTCTAGGACTACCCTACGAGCAGTACTTC CASSIRLGLPYEQYF
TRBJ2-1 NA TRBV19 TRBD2 TGTGCCAGTAGTCCCAGAGGGAGGGACAATGAGCAGTTCTTC CASSPRGRDNEQFF
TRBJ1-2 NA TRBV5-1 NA TGTGCCAGCAGCACGGGACTAGCGGGCTACACCTTC CASSTGLAGYTF
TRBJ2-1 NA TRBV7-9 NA TGTGCCAGCAGCCAAGAATCTCGGTACAATGAGCAGTTCTTC CASSQESRYNEQFF
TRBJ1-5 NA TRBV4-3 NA TGCGCCAGCAGCCCCCGAGGGGGAAGCAATCAGCCCCAGCATTTT CASSPRGGSNQPQHF
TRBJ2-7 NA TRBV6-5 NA TGTGCCAGCAGTTACAACGGACTCTACGAGCAGTACTTC CASSYNGLYEQYF
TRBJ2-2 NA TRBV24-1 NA TGTGCCACCAGTGATTTGTCAGGGGAGACCGGGAAGCTGTTTTTT CATSDLSGETGKLFF
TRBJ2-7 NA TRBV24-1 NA TGTGCCACCAGTGATCCGCCGGGCTACGAGCAGTACTTC CATSDPPGYEQYF
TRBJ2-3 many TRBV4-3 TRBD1 TGCGCCAGCAGCCAAGGGACAGGGAAAACAGATACGCAGTATTTT CASSQGTGKTDTQYF
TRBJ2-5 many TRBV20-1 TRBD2 TGCAGTGCTAGAGAGGGGACTAGCGGAATGCAAGAGACCCAGTACTTC CSAREGTSGMQETQYF
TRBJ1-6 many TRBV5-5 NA TGTGCCAGCAGCGAGAGTGTGGGACACTCCTATAATTCACCCCTCCACTTT CASSESVGHSYNSPLHF
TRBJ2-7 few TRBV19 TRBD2 TGTGCCAGTAGTGCTAGCGGGAGCTCCTACGAGCAGTACTTC CASSASGSSYEQYF
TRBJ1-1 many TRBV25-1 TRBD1 TGTGCCAGCAGTGAATTTGGGACAGGGTCCCCATTGAACACTGAAGCTTTCTTT CASSEFGTGSPLNTEAFF
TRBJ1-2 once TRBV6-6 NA TGTGCCAGCAGTCCGCTCCCCACCCGGAACTATGGCTACACCTTC CASSPLPTRNYGYTF
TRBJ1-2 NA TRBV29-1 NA TGCAGCGTAATGACAGGTGGCGGCTACACCTTC CSVMTGGGYTF
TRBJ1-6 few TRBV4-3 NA TGCGCCAGCAGCCAAGACCAGGTGAATTCACCCCTCCACTTT CASSQDQVNSPLHF
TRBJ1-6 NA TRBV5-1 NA TGCGCCAGCAGCGGGCAGGGCGATTCACCCCTCCACTTT CASSGQGDSPLHF
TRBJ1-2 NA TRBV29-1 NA TGCAGCGTTGAGGGTCAGGGCGGTAACTATGGCTACACCTTC CSVEGQGGNYGYTF
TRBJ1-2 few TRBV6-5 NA TGTGTCAGCAGTGCTCAGACCGACTATGGCTACACCTTC CVSSAQTDYGYTF
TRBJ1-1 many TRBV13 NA TGTGCCAGCAGCTCCTACTACAGGGTCAACACTGAAGCTTTCTTT CASSSYYRVNTEAFF
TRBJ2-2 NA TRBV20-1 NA TGCAGTGCTAGAGTGGCGGGACATCGGGAGCTGTTTTTT CSARVAGHRELFF
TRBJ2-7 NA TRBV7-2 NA TGTGCCAGCAGCTTAGTATACAGCAACGAGCAGTACTTC CASSLVYSNEQYF
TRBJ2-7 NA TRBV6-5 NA TGTGCCAGCAGCGGCGGGGGCAGGGGGAGAAACGAGCAGTACTTC CASSGGGRGRNEQYF
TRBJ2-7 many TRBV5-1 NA TGCGCCAGCAGCTTGTATACAGGATCCTACGAGCAGTACTTC CASSLYTGSYEQYF
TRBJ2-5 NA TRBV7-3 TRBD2 TGTGCCAGCAGCAGAGCGGGGTCGGGAGAGACCCAGTACTTC CASSRAGSGETQYF
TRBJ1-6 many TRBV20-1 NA TGCAGTGTTCAACCCTCCAGGGACTATAATTCACCCCTCCACTTT CSVQPSRDYNSPLHF
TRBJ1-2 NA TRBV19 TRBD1 TGTGCCAGTAGTCCCGGTACACAGGGGAGTGGCTACACCTTC CASSPGTQGSGYTF
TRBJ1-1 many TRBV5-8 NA TGTGCCAGCATCGATGTGGGGGGTGGCGCTGAAGCTTTCTTT CASIDVGGGAEAFF
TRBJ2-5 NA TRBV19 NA TGTGCCAGTAGTCCGGGAACGGTGGGGGAGACCCAGTACTTC CASSPGTVGETQYF
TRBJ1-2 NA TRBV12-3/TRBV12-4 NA TGTGCCAGCAGTTTAGGAGGGGCCCCTGGCTACACCTTC CASSLGGAPGYTF
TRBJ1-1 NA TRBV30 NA TGTGCCTGGAGTGAGCTGAACACTGAAGCTTTCTTT CAWSELNTEAFF
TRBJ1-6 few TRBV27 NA TGTGCCAGCAGTTTTTTCGTGGATAATTCACCCCTCCACTTT CASSFFVDNSPLHF
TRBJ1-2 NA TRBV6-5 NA TGTGCCAGCAGCCCGAGGCAGAACCGCTATGGCTACGCCTTC CASSPRQNRYGYAF
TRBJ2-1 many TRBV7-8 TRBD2 TGTGCCAGCAGCTTTGTAGCGGGAAGGAATGAGCAGTTCTTC CASSFVAGRNEQFF
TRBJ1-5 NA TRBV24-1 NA TGTGCCACCAGTGATTCCTCAGATCAGCCCCAGCATTTT CATSDSSDQPQHF
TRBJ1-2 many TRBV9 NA TGTGCCAGCATGGATGGCTATGGCTACACCTTC CASMDGYGYTF
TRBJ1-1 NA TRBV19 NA TGTGCCAGTAGTCCACAGGGACCCACTGAAGCTTTCTTT CASSPQGPTEAFF
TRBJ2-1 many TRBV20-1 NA TGCAGTGCTAGTGAAGATAGCTCCTACAATGAGCAGTTCTTC CSASEDSSYNEQFF
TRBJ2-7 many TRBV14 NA TGTGCCAGCAGCCAAGATGCGACCCTCTCCTACGAGCAGTACTTC CASSQDATLSYEQYF